This TCR beta chain was sequenced for a study of identical twins. TCRdb called the 5' RACE reads again in MiXCR, with one record for every CDR3 protein. The top ten clones hold 9.5% to 15% of a sample with 350,000 to 450,000 distinct CDR3 sequences, under 20% of them seen once. The CDR3 runs 15 residues. In germline, CDR1 is SGHRS, CDR2 YFSETQ. J was trimmed by 3 bases and V by 4 bases; bases with no gene match: 6. This clonotype was observed at least ten times. The sequence derives from a man over 45 in good health. The source material was naive T cells sorted from blood. This chain links TRBV5-1 with TRBJ2-1, with 8 bases matching TRBD2. CDR3 coding DNA: TGCGCCAGCAGCGAATCCGGGACTAGCTACAATGAGCAGTTCTTC. Translating it yields CASSESGTSYNEQFF.